The 15 T cell receptor beta chains below come from one sample, sequenced in a study of cytomegalovirus exposure and HLA in healthy donors. The PCR ran on 60 Vbeta and 13 Jbeta primers. The method was immunoSEQ multiplex PCR; TCRdb's version includes in-frame clones alone and lacks a portion of them. The sample lists 99,000 or so clones; under 85% were seen once. The sequenced material came from PBMCs. The receptors derive from a female donor in good health and CMV-seropositive.

The chain uses TRBV5-4 and TRBJ2-7, with TRBD2 matching over 14 bases. Looked up from germline, CDR1 is SGHNT and CDR2 is YYREEE (reference sequence). J gave up 5 bases and V 4 bases, and 8 bases lay outside the gene matches. The CDR3 has 16 amino acids. The chain's CDR3 is CASSARLAGGPNEQYF. The CDR3 nucleotides read TGTGCCAGCAGCGCCCGACTAGCGGGAGGGCCCAACGAGCAGTACTTC.

The chain links TRBV5-5 to TRBJ1-5, with 9 positions matching TRBD1. CDR3 size: 13 residues. Losses at the gene ends were 4 bases for V and 5 bases for J; bases not matched to a gene: 1. Germline V gene sequence: CDR1 SGHKS, CDR2 YYEKEE (reference sequence). The CDR3 here is CASSRDRDQPQHF. CDR3 sequence (DNA): TGTGCCAGCAGCCGGGACAGGGATCAGCCCCAGCATTTT.

The chain is built from TRBV4-2 and TRBJ1-4; TRBD1 might be the D (6 bases). Germline CDR1 LGHNA, CDR2 YNFKEQ. The length of the CDR3 is 15 residues. Trimming pared 0 bases from V and 8 bases from J, leaving 13 bases between. The CDR3 nucleotides read TGTGCCAGCAGCCAAGATCCAGGGGCCAGGGAAAAACTGTTTTTT. Its translation: CASSQDPGAREKLFF.

The chain employs TRBV7-9 and TRBJ1-3, with a weak D call TRBD1 (5 bases). CDR1 and CDR2 from the germline V gene are SEHNR and FQNEAQ (reference sequence). CDR3 length equals 15 residues. V lost 5 bases and J 0 bases, leaving 11 bases between the germline ends. CDR3 sequence: CASSPRVNSGNTIYF. The CDR3 region has the DNA TGTGCCAGCAGCCCCAGGGTAAACTCTGGAAACACCATATATTTT.

The chain joins TRBV6-5 to TRBJ2-5; D is unclear. The CDR3 is made up of 15 amino acids. CDR1 is MNHEY, CDR2 SVGAGI, per germline. V was pared by 1 base and J by 1 base, with 10 bases between. The CDR3 reads CASSYLAAPQETQYF. The CDR3 nucleotides read TGTGCCAGCAGTTACTTGGCGGCGCCCCAAGAGACCCAGTACTTC.

There are a few counts of this clone. The chain couples TRBV5-1 to TRBJ1-1, with 8 nucleotides matching TRBD1. Per germline, CDR1 SGHRS and CDR2 YFSETQ. CDR3 size: 13 residues. V dropped 2 bases and J dropped 6; count of bases not matched to a gene: 3. The CDR3 region has the DNA TGCGCCAGCAGCTTAGACAGGGGAGCTGAAGCTTTCTTT. As protein: CASSLDRGAEAFF.

This clone was seen a single time. V and J are TRBV6-1 and TRBJ1-1; 7 nucleotides align to TRBD1. V lost 6 bases to trimming and J lost 5 bases; unmatched junction nucleotides: 9. CDR1 MNHNS and CDR2 SASEGT come from the germline V gene. This CDR3 comprises 14 residues. The CDR3 spells CASRIDRVVTEAFF. The CDR3 DNA is TGTGCCAGCAGGATAGACAGGGTGGTGACTGAAGCTTTCTTT.

The rearrangement uses TRBV5-4 and TRBJ1-6; 7 bases match TRBD1. CDR3 length: 15 residues. From germline, CDR1 is SGHNT and CDR2 YYREEE (reference sequence). V lost 5 bases to trimming and J lost 5 bases; unmatched junction nucleotides: 7. CDR3 amino acids: CASSSRTGDNSPLHF. The CDR3 coding sequence is TGTGCCAGCAGTTCCCGGACAGGAGATAATTCACCCCTCCACTTT.

The CDR3 DNA is TGTGCCAGCAGCTTGACTAGCGGGGGGACCCCAGTGGAGACCCAGTACTTC. Translated, it gives CASSLTSGGTPVETQYF. This rearrangement joins TRBV7-9 to TRBJ2-5; TRBD2 aligns across 13 bases. Germline-derived CDR1 and CDR2 are SEHNR and FQNEAQ (reference sequence). Trimming at V came to 3 bases and at J to 5 bases, leaving 9 bases not matched to a gene. The CDR3 is 17 residues long.

The chain carries TRBV18 and TRBJ2-7; 11 nucleotides align to TRBD2. V shed 4 bases and J 7 bases; nucleotides not matched to a gene: 6. The CDR3 contains 14 residues. Germline V CDR1 and CDR2: KGHSH, LQKENI. CDR3 in amino acids: CASSQLAGEREQYF. The CDR3 nucleotides are TGTGCCAGCTCACAACTAGCGGGGGAAAGGGAGCAGTACTTC.

The J gene is TRBJ2-5, the V gene TRBV4-2; D gene unclear. Trimming stripped 0 bases from V and 5 bases from J, with 13 bases between. The germline V gene encodes CDR1 LGHNA and CDR2 YNFKEQ. This CDR3 has 15 residues. CDR3 DNA sequence: TGTGCCAGCAGCCAAGATGGCCAGTCCGGGGAGACCCAGTACTTC. It translates to CASSQDGQSGETQYF.

The chain combines TRBV19 with TRBJ1-4, with 8 bases lining up with TRBD1. The CDR3 loop spans 15 amino acids. V dropped 7 bases and J dropped 10; count of bases not matched to a gene: 14. The germline CDR1 and CDR2 sequences are LNHDA and SQIVND (reference sequence). CDR3 amino acids: CASNDQGQGAGKLFF. DNA for the CDR3: TGTGCCAGTAATGACCAGGGCCAGGGGGCAGGAAAACTGTTTTTT. The full variable domain, its missing parts supplied by reference TRBV19 and TRBJ1-4, is DGGITQSPKYLFRKEGQNVTLSCEQNLNHDAMYWYRQDPGQGLRLIYYSQIVNDFQKGDIAEGYSVSREKKESFPLTVTSAQKNPTAFYLCASNDQGQGAGKLFFGSGTQLSVL.

The gene calls are TRBV10-3 and TRBJ2-5; D gene uncertain. This CDR3 contains 13 residues. Looked up from germline, CDR1 is ENHRY and CDR2 is SYGVKD. The V end was cut by 3 bases, the J end by 5 bases, with 10 bases between. The CDR3 protein is CAISDGGPETQYF. The CDR3 bases are TGTGCCATCAGTGACGGTGGGCCTGAGACCCAGTACTTC.

This clone was recorded only once. This CDR3 is CASRQGNIQYF. Written as DNA, the CDR3 is TGCGCCAGCAGGCAGGGGAACATTCAGTACTTC. The J gene is TRBJ2-4, the V gene TRBV10-2; D is perhaps TRBD1 (6 bases). Looked up from germline, CDR1 is WSHSY and CDR2 is SAAADI. Trimming left V 6 bases short and J 7 bases short, with 7 bases between. The CDR3 loop spans 11 amino acids.

The gene calls are TRBV7-6 and TRBJ1-3, with TRBD1 as a possible D gene (6 bases). This CDR3 is built from 14 residues. Germline V gives CDR1 SGHVS, CDR2 FNYEAQ. Trimming shortened V by 0 bases and J by 4 bases, and 7 bases separated the two germline ends. Written as DNA, the CDR3 is TGTGCCAGCAGCTTAGCGGGGACAGGAAACACCATATATTTT. Protein sequence: CASSLAGTGNTIYF. The full variable domain, in which reference TRBV7-6 and TRBJ1-3 provide the parts outside the CDR3, is GAGVSQSPRYKVTKRGQDVALRCDPISGHVSLYWYRQALGQGPEFLTYFNYEAQQDKSGLPNDRFSAERPEGSISTLTIQRTEQRDSAMYRCASSLAGTGNTIYFGEGSWLTVV.